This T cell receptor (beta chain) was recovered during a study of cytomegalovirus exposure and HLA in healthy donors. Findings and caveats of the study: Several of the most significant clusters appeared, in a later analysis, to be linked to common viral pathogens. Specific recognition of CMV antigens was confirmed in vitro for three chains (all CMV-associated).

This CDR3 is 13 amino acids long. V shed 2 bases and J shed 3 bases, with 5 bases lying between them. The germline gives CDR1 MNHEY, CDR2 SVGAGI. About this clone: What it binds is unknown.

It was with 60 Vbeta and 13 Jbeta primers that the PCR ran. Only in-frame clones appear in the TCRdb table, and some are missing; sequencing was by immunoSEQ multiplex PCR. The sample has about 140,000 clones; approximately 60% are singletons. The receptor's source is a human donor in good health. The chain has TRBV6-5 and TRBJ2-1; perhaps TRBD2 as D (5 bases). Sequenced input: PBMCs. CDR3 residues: CASSYRDYNEQFF. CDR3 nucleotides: TGTGCCAGCAGTTACCGGGACTACAATGAGCAGTTCTTC.